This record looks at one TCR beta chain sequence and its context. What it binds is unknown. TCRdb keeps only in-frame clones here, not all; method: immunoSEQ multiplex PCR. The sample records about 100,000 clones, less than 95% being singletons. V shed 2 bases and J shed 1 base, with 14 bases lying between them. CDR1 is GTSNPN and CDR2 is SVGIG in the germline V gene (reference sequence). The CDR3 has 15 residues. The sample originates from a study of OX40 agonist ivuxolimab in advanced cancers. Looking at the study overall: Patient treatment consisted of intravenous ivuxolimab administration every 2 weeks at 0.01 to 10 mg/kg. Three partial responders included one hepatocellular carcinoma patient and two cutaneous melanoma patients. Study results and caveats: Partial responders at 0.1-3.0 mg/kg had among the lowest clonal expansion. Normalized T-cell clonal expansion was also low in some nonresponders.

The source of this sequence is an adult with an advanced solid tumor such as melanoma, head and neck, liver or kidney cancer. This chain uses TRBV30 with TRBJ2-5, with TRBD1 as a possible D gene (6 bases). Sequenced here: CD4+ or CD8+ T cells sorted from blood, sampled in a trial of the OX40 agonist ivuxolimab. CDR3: CAWSRAGDGQETQYF. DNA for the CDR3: TGTGCCTGGAGTCGTGCAGGGGATGGCCAAGAGACCCAGTACTTC.